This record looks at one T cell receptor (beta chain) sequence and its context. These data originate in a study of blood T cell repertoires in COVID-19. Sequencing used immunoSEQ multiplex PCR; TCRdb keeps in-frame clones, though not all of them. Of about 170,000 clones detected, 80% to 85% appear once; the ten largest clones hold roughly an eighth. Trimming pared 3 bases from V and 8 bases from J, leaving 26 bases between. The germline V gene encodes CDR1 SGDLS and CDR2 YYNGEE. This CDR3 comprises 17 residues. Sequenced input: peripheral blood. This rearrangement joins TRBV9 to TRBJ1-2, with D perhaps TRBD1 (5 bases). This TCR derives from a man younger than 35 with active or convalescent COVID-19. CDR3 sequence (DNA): TGTGCCAGCAGCGACCGTTCGGGGGTGGTGGAAGGCAGCGGCTACACCTTC. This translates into CASSDRSGVVEGSGYTF.